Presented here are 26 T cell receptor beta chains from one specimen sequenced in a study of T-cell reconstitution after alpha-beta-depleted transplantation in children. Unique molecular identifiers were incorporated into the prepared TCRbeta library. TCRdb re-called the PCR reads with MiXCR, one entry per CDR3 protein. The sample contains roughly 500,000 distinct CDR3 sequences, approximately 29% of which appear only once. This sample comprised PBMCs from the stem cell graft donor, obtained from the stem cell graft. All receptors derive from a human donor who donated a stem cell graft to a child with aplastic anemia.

The DNA for the CDR3 is TGTGCCAGCAGCCCTTCCGCCCTGTGGGTAAACAATGAGCAGTTCTTC. Translating gives CASSPSALWVNNEQFF. V usage is TRBV9 and J usage is TRBJ2-1; D uncertain. Trimming cost V 4 bases and J 5 bases, with 19 bases left between them. Germline V gene sequence: CDR1 SGDLS, CDR2 YYNGEE. CDR3 length: 16 amino acids.

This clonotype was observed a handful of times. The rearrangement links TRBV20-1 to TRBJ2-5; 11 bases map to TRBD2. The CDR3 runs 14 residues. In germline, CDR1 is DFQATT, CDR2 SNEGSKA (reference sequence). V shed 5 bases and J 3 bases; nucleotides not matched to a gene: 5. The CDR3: CSAWPGLAEETQYF. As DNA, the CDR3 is TGCAGTGCTTGGCCGGGACTAGCGGAAGAGACCCAGTACTTC.

The CDR3 sequence is CASSYSKLRIAEGANVLTF. The CDR3 DNA reads as TGTGCCAGCAGTTACTCGAAGCTACGGATCGCCGAGGGGGCCAACGTCCTGACTTTC. The V gene is TRBV6-5, the J gene TRBJ2-6; no firm D call. V lost 0 bases, J lost 4 bases, and 19 bases lay in between. Germline V gene sequence: CDR1 MNHEY, CDR2 SVGAGI. The CDR3 sequence is 19 residues long.

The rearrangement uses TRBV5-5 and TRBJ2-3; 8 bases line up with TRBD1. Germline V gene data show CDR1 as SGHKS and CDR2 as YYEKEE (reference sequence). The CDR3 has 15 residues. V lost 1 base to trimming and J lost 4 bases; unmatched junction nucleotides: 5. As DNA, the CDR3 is TGTGCCAGCAGCTTGAACAGGGGGAGTGCAGATACGCAGTATTTT. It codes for CASSLNRGSADTQYF.

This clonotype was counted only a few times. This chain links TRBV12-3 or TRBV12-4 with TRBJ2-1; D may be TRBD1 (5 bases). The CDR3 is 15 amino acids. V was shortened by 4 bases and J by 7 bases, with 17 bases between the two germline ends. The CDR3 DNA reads TGTGCCAGCAGTTCTAAAAACTCGTACAGGAATGAGCAGTTCTTC. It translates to CASSSKNSYRNEQFF.

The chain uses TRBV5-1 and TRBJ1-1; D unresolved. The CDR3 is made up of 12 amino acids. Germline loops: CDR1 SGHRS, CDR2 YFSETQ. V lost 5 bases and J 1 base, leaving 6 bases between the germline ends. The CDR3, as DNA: TGCGCCAGCAGTGAAGGGAACACTGAAGCTTTCTTT. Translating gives CASSEGNTEAFF.

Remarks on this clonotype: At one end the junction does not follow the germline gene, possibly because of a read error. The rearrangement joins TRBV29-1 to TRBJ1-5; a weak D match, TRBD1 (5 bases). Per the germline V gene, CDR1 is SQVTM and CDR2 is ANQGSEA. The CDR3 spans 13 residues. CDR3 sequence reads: CTVETVRNQPQHF. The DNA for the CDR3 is TGCACCGTTGAGACAGTACGCAATCAGCCCCAGCATTTT.

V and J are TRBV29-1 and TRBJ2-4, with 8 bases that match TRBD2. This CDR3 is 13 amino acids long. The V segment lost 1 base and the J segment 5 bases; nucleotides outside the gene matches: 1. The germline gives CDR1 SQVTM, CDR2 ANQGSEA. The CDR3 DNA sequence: TGCAGCGTTGAAGCGGGAGGGGAAAACATTCAGTACTTC. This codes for CSVEAGGENIQYF. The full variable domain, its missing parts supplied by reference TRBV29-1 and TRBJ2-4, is SAVISQKPSRDICQRGTSLTIQCQVDSQVTMMFWYRQQPGQSLTLIATANQGSEATYESGFVIDKFPISRPNLTFSTLTVSNMSPEDSSIYLCSVEAGGENIQYFGAGTRLSVL.

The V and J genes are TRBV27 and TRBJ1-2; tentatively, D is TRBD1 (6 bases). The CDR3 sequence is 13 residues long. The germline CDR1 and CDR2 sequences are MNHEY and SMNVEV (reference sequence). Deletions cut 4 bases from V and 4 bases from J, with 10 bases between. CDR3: CASSSTGIYGYTF. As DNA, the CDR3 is TGTGCCAGCAGTTCGACAGGTATCTATGGCTACACCTTC.

Here the CDR3 DNA reads TGTGCCAGCAGCTTAGCGTCGGGACTCGAGCAGTTCTTC. Protein product: CASSLASGLEQFF. The chain joins TRBV11-3 to TRBJ2-1; D possibly corresponds to TRBD2 (6 bases). Germline loops: CDR1 SGHNT, CDR2 YENEEA. V was cut by 1 base and J by 10 bases, with 11 bases left in between. CDR3 length equals 13 residues.

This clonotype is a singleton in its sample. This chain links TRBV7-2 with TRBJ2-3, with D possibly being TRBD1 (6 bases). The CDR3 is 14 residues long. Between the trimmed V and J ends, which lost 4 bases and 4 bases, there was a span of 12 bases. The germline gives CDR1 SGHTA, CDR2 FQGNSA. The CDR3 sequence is CASSSNQGSDTQYF. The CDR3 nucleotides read TGTGCCAGCAGCTCCAACCAGGGGTCAGATACGCAGTATTTT.

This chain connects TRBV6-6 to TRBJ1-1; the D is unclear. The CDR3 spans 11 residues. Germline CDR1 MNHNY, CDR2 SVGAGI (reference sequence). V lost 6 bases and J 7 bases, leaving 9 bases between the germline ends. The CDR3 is CASRGRDEAFF. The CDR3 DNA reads TGTGCCAGCAGGGGCAGAGATGAAGCTTTCTTT.

Here the CDR3 reads CASSEQGVHTEAFF. The CDR3 region has the DNA TGTGCCAGCAGTGAACAGGGGGTTCACACTGAAGCTTTCTTT. The J gene is TRBJ1-1, the V gene TRBV6-1; 7 bases fit TRBD1. Trimming removed 2 bases from V and 3 bases from J; junction bases left unmatched: 3. Germline-derived CDR1 and CDR2 are MNHNS and SASEGT. The CDR3 covers 14 residues.

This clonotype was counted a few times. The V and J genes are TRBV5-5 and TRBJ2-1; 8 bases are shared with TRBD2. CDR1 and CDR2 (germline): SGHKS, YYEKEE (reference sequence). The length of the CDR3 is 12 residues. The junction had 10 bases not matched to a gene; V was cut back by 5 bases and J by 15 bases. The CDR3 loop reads CASRLIAGSSFF. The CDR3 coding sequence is TGTGCCAGCAGATTGATAGCGGGATCGTCGTTCTTC.

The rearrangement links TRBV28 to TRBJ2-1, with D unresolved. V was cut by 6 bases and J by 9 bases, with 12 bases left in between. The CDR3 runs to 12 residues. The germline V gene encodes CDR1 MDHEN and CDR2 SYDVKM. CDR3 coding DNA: TGTGCCAGCAGGCGACTCCCGGGTGAGCAGTTCTTC. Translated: CASRRLPGEQFF.

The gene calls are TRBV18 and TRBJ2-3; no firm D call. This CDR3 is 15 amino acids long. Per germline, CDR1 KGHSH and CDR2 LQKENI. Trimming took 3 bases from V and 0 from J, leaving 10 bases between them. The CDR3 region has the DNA TGTGCCAGCTCACCCGACCAGAGTAGCACAGATACGCAGTATTTT. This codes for CASSPDQSSTDTQYF.

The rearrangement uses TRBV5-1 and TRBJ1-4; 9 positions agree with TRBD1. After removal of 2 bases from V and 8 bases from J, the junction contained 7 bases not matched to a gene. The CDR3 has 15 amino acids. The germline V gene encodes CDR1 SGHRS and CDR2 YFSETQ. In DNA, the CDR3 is TGCGCCAGCAGCTTCGGCGGACAGGGGAGCGAAAAACTGTTTTTT. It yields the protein CASSFGGQGSEKLFF. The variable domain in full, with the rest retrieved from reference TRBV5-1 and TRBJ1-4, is KAGVTQTPRYLIKTRGQQVTLSCSPISGHRSVSWYQQTPGQGLQFLFEYFSETQRNKGNFPGRFSGRQFSNSRSEMNVSTLELGDSALYLCASSFGGQGSEKLFFGSGTQLSVL.

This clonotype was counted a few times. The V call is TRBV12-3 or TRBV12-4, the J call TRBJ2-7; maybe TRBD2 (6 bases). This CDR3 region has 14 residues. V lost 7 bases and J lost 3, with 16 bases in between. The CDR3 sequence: CASTPLGTFYEQYF. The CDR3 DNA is TGTGCCAGCACCCCCCTAGGGACTTTCTACGAGCAGTACTTC.

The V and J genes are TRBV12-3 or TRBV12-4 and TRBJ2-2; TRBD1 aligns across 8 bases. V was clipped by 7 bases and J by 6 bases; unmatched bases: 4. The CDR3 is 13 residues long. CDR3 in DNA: TGTGCCAGCATCATGACAGGGGCCGGGGAGCTGTTTTTT. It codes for CASIMTGAGELFF.

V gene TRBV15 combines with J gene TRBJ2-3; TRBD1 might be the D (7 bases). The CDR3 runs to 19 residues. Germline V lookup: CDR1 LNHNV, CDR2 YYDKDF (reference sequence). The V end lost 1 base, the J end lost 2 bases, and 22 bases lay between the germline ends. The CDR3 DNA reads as TGTGCCACCAGCAGAGTGGGGCAATTTGGGGGGACAGTCACAGATACGCAGTATTTT. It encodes CATSRVGQFGGTVTDTQYF.

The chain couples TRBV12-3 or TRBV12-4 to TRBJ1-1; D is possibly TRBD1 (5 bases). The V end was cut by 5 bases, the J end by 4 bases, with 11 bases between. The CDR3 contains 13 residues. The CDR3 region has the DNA TGTGCCAGCAGTGCCCATGGGACCACTGAAGCTTTCTTT. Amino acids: CASSAHGTTEAFF.

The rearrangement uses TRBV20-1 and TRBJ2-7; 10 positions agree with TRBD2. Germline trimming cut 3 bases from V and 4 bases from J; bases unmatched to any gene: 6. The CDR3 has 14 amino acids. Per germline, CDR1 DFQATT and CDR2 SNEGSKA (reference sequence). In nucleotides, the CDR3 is TGCAGTGCTAGTCGCCTAGCGGGAGTTTACGAGCAGTACTTC. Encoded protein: CSASRLAGVYEQYF.

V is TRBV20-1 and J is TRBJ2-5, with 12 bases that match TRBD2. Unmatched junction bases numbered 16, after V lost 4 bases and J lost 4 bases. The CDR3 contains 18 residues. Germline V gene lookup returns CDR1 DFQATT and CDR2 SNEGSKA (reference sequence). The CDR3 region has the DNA TGCAGTGCTAAGGGGACTAGCGGGTGGACTAGCCTTGGAGAGACCCAGTACTTC. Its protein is CSAKGTSGWTSLGETQYF.

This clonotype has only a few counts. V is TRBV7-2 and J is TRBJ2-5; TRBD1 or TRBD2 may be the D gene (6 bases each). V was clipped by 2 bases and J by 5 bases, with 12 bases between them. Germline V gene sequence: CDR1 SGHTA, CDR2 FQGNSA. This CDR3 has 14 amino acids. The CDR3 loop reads CASSLSGAGETQYF. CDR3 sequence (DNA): TGTGCCAGCAGCTTATCGGGGGCGGGGGAGACCCAGTACTTC.

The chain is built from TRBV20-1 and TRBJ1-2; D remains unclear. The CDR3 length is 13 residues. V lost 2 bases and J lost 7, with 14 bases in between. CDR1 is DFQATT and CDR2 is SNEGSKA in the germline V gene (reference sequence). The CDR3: CSARNLGSGGYTF. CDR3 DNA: TGCAGTGCTAGAAACCTGGGGTCGGGTGGCTACACCTTC.

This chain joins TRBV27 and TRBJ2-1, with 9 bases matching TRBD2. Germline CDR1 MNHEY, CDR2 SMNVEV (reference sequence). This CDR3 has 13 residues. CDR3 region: CGSPSGIYNEQFF. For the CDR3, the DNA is TGTGGCTCACCTAGCGGGATCTACAATGAGCAGTTCTTC.